These 9 T cell receptor beta chains came from one sample sequenced in a study of blood T cells in healthy people across ages. Sample-barcoded 5' priming and a J-beta primer mix drove a second PCR of roughly 6 to 12 cycles. MiXCR was run by TCRdb on the 5' RACE reads, yielding one entry per CDR3 protein. The sample has 1.2 million to 1.5 million distinct CDR3 sequences; approximately 63% are singletons. Material for sequencing was blood. These receptor sequences come from a man younger than 35 in good health.

The rearrangement links TRBV5-1 to TRBJ2-2; D gene ambiguous. CDR3 length: 14 amino acids. V was clipped by 3 bases and J by 4 bases, with 10 bases between them. The V gene's germline CDR1 is SGHRS and CDR2 YFSETQ. CDR3 DNA sequence: TGCGCCAGCAGCTACCGGGTCACCACCGGGGAGCTGTTTTTT. Its translation is CASSYRVTTGELFF.

Note on this clonotype: A read error may produce the germline difference seen at one junction end. The genes are TRBV3-1 and TRBJ2-7, with TRBD1 matching over 8 bases. Germline CDR1 is LGHDT and CDR2 is YNNKEL (reference sequence). CDR3 length equals 13 residues. CDR3 protein: CVSSRTGGYEQYF. The CDR3 nucleotides are TGTGTCAGCAGTCGTACAGGGGGATACGAGCAGTACTTC.

This sequence joins TRBV20-1 and TRBJ2-7, with unresolved D. Germline CDR1 DFQATT, CDR2 SNEGSKA (reference sequence). Trimming took 0 bases from V and 3 from J, leaving 15 bases between them. This CDR3 has 15 residues. CDR3 region: CSARDGVAPYYEQYF. The CDR3 nucleotides read TGCAGTGCTAGAGATGGGGTAGCTCCCTACTACGAGCAGTACTTC.

The gene calls are TRBV7-2 and TRBJ2-7; possibly TRBD2 for D (6 bases). Germline V gives CDR1 SGHTA, CDR2 FQGNSA. This CDR3 is 14 amino acids long. Trimming removed 2 bases at V and 6 bases at J, with 14 bases between. The CDR3 reads CASSLIAAGREQYF. The CDR3 DNA reads as TGTGCCAGCAGCTTAATAGCGGCGGGTCGCGAGCAGTACTTC.

CDR3: CASSGGQGSEQFF. The CDR3 DNA is TGTGCCAGCAGCGGCGGACAGGGATCTGAGCAGTTCTTC. The rearrangement links TRBV9 to TRBJ2-1; TRBD1 agrees at 8 bases. CDR3 size: 13 residues. The germline V gene encodes CDR1 SGDLS and CDR2 YYNGEE. J was trimmed by 9 bases and V by 3 bases; bases with no gene match: 5.

The rearrangement uses TRBV7-9 and TRBJ2-5, with a weak D call TRBD2 (5 bases). CDR1 and CDR2 (germline): SEHNR, FQNEAQ (reference sequence). CDR3 length: 16 amino acids. V lost 3 bases and J lost 4, with 18 bases in between. CDR3 in amino acids: CASSFFVSEKGETQYF. CDR3 DNA: TGTGCCAGCAGCTTCTTCGTTAGCGAAAAGGGAGAGACCCAGTACTTC.

Many counts were recorded for this clonotype. V usage is TRBV7-9 and J usage is TRBJ1-4; D is unresolved. Germline-derived CDR1 and CDR2 are SEHNR and FQNEAQ (reference sequence). The length of the CDR3 is 13 residues. V gave up 0 bases and J gave up 7 bases, with 6 bases separating them. CDR3 sequence: CASSLAGTEKLFF. The CDR3 nucleotides are TGTGCCAGCAGCTTAGCTGGTACTGAAAAACTGTTTTTT.

This clonotype was detected a few times. The chain employs TRBV20-1 and TRBJ2-3; 11 nucleotides align to TRBD2. The CDR3 contains 16 residues. Germline CDR1 and CDR2: DFQATT and SNEGSKA (reference sequence). V trimming: 5 bases; J trimming: 0 bases; junction bases outside the gene matches: 7. DNA of the CDR3: TGCAGTGCTCACCCGCTAGCGGGGGGCAGCACAGATACGCAGTATTTT. Translated: CSAHPLAGGSTDTQYF.

As concerns this clonotype: The junction departs from germline at one end; a sequencing error may be responsible. The CDR3 DNA is TGTGCCAGCAGCTTAGCGGGGGGGATAGATGCGCAGTATTTT. Protein: CASSLAGGIDAQYF. The chain employs TRBV7-6 and TRBJ2-3; 7 bases agree with TRBD2. CDR1 and CDR2 (germline): SGHVS, FNYEAQ. The CDR3 consists of 14 residues.